The next 26 T cell receptor beta chains were all read from a single sample in a study of cytomegalovirus exposure and HLA in healthy donors. A multiplex PCR was run with 60 Vbeta primers and 13 Jbeta primers. Generated by immunoSEQ multiplex PCR, the TCRdb table keeps only in-frame clones and is missing some. The sample lists over 130,000 clones; 70% to 80% were seen once. Sequences were obtained from PBMCs. The receptor set was obtained from a human donor in good health.

J is TRBJ2-1 and V is TRBV7-6; D may be TRBD1 (5 bases). The CDR3 runs 16 residues. V gave up 5 bases and J gave up 0 bases, with 14 bases separating them. Germline CDR1 SGHVS, CDR2 FNYEAQ. The CDR3 region has the DNA TGTGCCAGCAGCCATATAGTTGGGGCCTCCTACAATGAGCAGTTCTTC. Translation gives CASSHIVGASYNEQFF. The full variable domain, in which reference TRBV7-6 and TRBJ2-1 provide the parts outside the CDR3, is GAGVSQSPRYKVTKRGQDVALRCDPISGHVSLYWYRQALGQGPEFLTYFNYEAQQDKSGLPNDRFSAERPEGSISTLTIQRTEQRDSAMYRCASSHIVGASYNEQFFGPGTRLTVL.

This clone was observed at least ten times. The rearrangement links TRBV6-1 to TRBJ2-7; no firm D call. Germline lookup yields CDR1 MNHNS and CDR2 SASEGT. The length of the CDR3 is 12 residues. V was trimmed by 2 bases and J by 4 bases, leaving 6 bases between them. CDR3 residues: CASSESLYEQYF. The CDR3 nucleotides are TGTGCCAGCAGTGAAAGCCTGTACGAGCAGTACTTC.

The rearrangement uses TRBV5-5 and TRBJ2-1, with 8 bases matching TRBD2. V lost 4 bases, J lost 8 bases, and 11 bases stayed unmatched. Germline lookup yields CDR1 SGHKS and CDR2 YYEKEE (reference sequence). The CDR3 extends over 15 amino acids. CDR3 loop: CASSIAGSTGYEQFF. CDR3 nucleotides: TGTGCCAGCAGCATAGCGGGATCCACAGGGTATGAGCAGTTCTTC.

This clone appeared a single time. The chain links TRBV4-2 to TRBJ2-3; 8 nucleotides line up with TRBD2. Germline-derived CDR1 and CDR2 are LGHNA and YNFKEQ. After removal of 0 bases from V and 2 bases from J, the junction contained 4 bases not matched to a gene. This CDR3 comprises 16 residues. The CDR3 here is CASSQDERGTTDTQYF. In DNA form, the CDR3 reads TGTGCCAGCAGCCAAGACGAGCGGGGGACCACAGATACGCAGTATTTT.

The rearrangement uses TRBV9 and TRBJ1-1, with 11 bases that match TRBD1. The CDR3 extends over 18 amino acids. With 4 bases clipped from V and 0 bases from J, the junction kept 11 bases outside the gene matches. CDR1 and CDR2 from the germline V gene are SGDLS and YYNGEE. As DNA, the CDR3 is TGTGCCAGCAGCATCGGCCGGGACAGGGGGAGAATGAACACTGAAGCTTTCTTT. It encodes CASSIGRDRGRMNTEAFF.

J is TRBJ2-5 and V is TRBV18; TRBD1 aligns across 7 bases. This CDR3 spans 15 amino acids. V lost 0 bases, J lost 2 bases, and 3 bases stayed unmatched. CDR1 and CDR2 from the germline V gene are KGHSH and LQKENI. CDR3 coding DNA: TGTGCCAGCTCACCACCCGGACAGGAACAAGAGACCCAGTACTTC. This gives the protein CASSPPGQEQETQYF.

The chain has TRBV18 and TRBJ2-7; a possible D gene is TRBD1 (6 bases). The germline CDR1 and CDR2 sequences are KGHSH and LQKENI. The V and J ends lost 3 bases and 3 bases respectively, with 12 bases between them. CDR3 length: 14 amino acids. CDR3 region: CASSPMGHYYEQYF. The DNA for the CDR3 is TGTGCCAGCTCACCCATGGGACACTACTACGAGCAGTACTTC.

The CDR3 bases are TGTGCTAGTGGTTTGGTAGGGCTGATCCACGGGGGGGACAATGAGCAGTTCTTC. Its translation: CASGLVGLIHGGDNEQFF. The V and J genes are TRBV12-5 and TRBJ2-1; 8 nucleotides align to TRBD2. This CDR3 region has 18 residues. Trimming removed 0 bases from V and 5 bases from J; junction bases left unmatched: 12. Germline lookup yields CDR1 LGHNT and CDR2 FRNRAP. Supplemented by reference TRBV12-5 and TRBJ2-1, the full variable domain reads DARVTQTPRHKVTEMGQEVTMRCQPILGHNTVFWYRQTMMQGLELLAYFRNRAPLDDSGMPKDRFSAEMPDATLATLKIQPSEPRDSAVYFCASGLVGLIHGGDNEQFFGPGTRLTVL.

There are a few counts of this clone. J is TRBJ2-2 and V is TRBV6-1, with 8 bases aligning to TRBD1. CDR1 and CDR2 from the germline V gene are MNHNS and SASEGT. The ends lost 7 bases at V and 4 bases at J; junction bases unmatched: 8. CDR3 size: 15 residues. DNA for the CDR3: TGTGCCAGCATCCAGGGGGCGATGAGCACCGGGGAGCTGTTTTTT. Encoded protein: CASIQGAMSTGELFF.

The rearrangement uses TRBV28 and TRBJ2-7; TRBD1 aligns across 8 bases. Germline CDR1 is MDHEN and CDR2 is SYDVKM. This CDR3 spans 14 amino acids. The J segment lost 3 bases and the V segment lost 4 bases, leaving 5 bases of the junction unmatched. The CDR3 sequence: CASSSQGARYEQYF. CDR3 in DNA: TGTGCCAGCAGTTCCCAGGGGGCTCGCTACGAGCAGTACTTC.

The chain recombines TRBV15 with TRBJ2-7; D might be TRBD1 (5 bases). The germline gives CDR1 LNHNV, CDR2 YYDKDF (reference sequence). CDR3 length: 15 amino acids. V lost 3 bases and J 5 bases, leaving 17 bases between the germline ends. CDR3 DNA: TGTGCCACCAGCAGTACAACCCAGGGTGTCGACGAGCAGTACTTC. It is translated as CATSSTTQGVDEQYF.

The J gene is TRBJ2-7, the V gene TRBV13; D unresolved. V lost 3 bases and J 3 bases, leaving 15 bases between the germline ends. The germline gives CDR1 PRHDT, CDR2 FYEKMQ (reference sequence). This CDR3 comprises 15 residues. The CDR3 DNA is TGTGCCAGCAGCTTCCGCCCGGCGGAGCACTACGAGCAGTACTTC. Translation: CASSFRPAEHYEQYF. Filled out from reference TRBV13 and TRBJ2-7, the complete variable domain reads AAGVIQSPRHLIKEKRETATLKCYPIPRHDTVYWYQQGPGQDPQFLISFYEKMQSDKGSIPDRFSAQQFSDYHSELNMSSLELGDSALYFCASSFRPAEHYEQYFGPGTRLTVT.

The V gene is TRBV27, the J gene TRBJ2-7; 10 nucleotides agree with TRBD2. CDR1 is MNHEY, CDR2 SMNVEV, per germline (reference sequence). The CDR3 loop spans 18 amino acids. V shed 4 bases and J 1 base; nucleotides not matched to a gene: 13. CDR3 loop: CASSSYLGGAGGSYEQYF. The CDR3 DNA reads TGTGCCAGCAGTTCCTACCTTGGGGGAGCGGGAGGGTCCTACGAGCAGTACTTC.

V is TRBV5-6 and J is TRBJ2-2, with TRBD2 as a possible D gene (5 bases). V lost 3 bases and J lost 3, with 15 bases in between. There are 16 residues in the CDR3. Germline loops: CDR1 SGHDT, CDR2 YYEEEE. The DNA for the CDR3 is TGTGCCAGCAGCTCTCGGGGTCTCTGGGACACCGGGGAGCTGTTTTTT. Residues: CASSSRGLWDTGELFF.

This clone was seen only a few times. CDR3 in DNA: TGCGCCAGCAGCTTGGGGGGCGCAGCTTTCTTT. Translation gives CASSLGGAAFF. V usage is TRBV5-1 and J usage is TRBJ1-1; tentatively, D is TRBD1 (5 bases). The CDR3 contains 11 residues. The V end lost 0 bases, the J end lost 10 bases, and 7 bases lay between the germline ends. Germline CDR1 SGHRS, CDR2 YFSETQ. The entire variable domain, with the rest obtained from reference TRBV5-1 and TRBJ1-1, is as follows: KAGVTQTPRYLIKTRGQQVTLSCSPISGHRSVSWYQQTPGQGLQFLFEYFSETQRNKGNFPGRFSGRQFSNSRSEMNVSTLELGDSALYLCASSLGGAAFFGQGTRLTVV.

The table lists this clone with a few counts. The chain has TRBV2 and TRBJ1-5; 10 bases are a match to TRBD1. Germline lookup yields CDR1 SNHLY and CDR2 FYNNEI. V was pared by 6 bases and J by 5 bases, with 1 base of the junction left unmatched. The CDR3 runs 13 residues. The DNA of the CDR3 is TGTGCCAGCAGGACAGGGGGCTATCAGCCCCAGCATTTT. It translates to CASRTGGYQPQHF.

This chain joins TRBV9 and TRBJ2-7, with 9 bases that match TRBD2. Per germline, CDR1 SGDLS and CDR2 YYNGEE. V lost 2 bases to trimming and J lost 5 bases; unmatched junction nucleotides: 11. This CDR3 is 16 amino acids long. The CDR3 region has the DNA TGTGCCAGCAGCGTTGCAAGCGGGAGGTCTCCCCACGAGCAGTACTTC. Amino acids: CASSVASGRSPHEQYF.

The table lists this clone with a count of one. The chain is built from TRBV4-1 and TRBJ2-2, with D possibly being TRBD1 (6 bases). V lost 0 bases to trimming and J lost 1 base, with 9 bases between them. The germline V gene encodes CDR1 MGHRA and CDR2 YSYEKL. The CDR3 spans 16 residues. In nucleotides, the CDR3 is TGCGCCAGCAGCCAAGATATCAGGGGGAACACCGGGGAGCTGTTTTTT. This gives the protein CASSQDIRGNTGELFF.

This chain links TRBV19 with TRBJ2-7; D remains unclear. V dropped 3 bases and J dropped 5 bases, with 17 bases sitting between them. There are 15 residues in the CDR3. Germline loops: CDR1 LNHDA, CDR2 SQIVND (reference sequence). CDR3: CASSMGETKFHEQYF. In nucleotides, the CDR3 is TGTGCCAGTAGTATGGGCGAAACCAAGTTCCACGAGCAGTACTTC.

The table lists this clone with a count of one. The V and J genes are TRBV30 and TRBJ2-7, with D possibly TRBD2 on 5 matching bases. The germline V gene has CDR1 GTSNPN and CDR2 SVGIG (reference sequence). The V end lost 2 bases, the J end lost 1 base, and 9 bases lay between the germline ends. There are 13 residues in the CDR3. CDR3 in DNA: TGTGCCTGGAGTCATTCGGGGTCCTACGAGCAGTACTTC. It encodes CAWSHSGSYEQYF.

V usage is TRBV30 and J usage is TRBJ1-1; no clear D gene. The CDR3 runs to 12 residues. V shed 1 base and J shed 6 bases, with 9 bases lying between them. Looked up from germline, CDR1 is GTSNPN and CDR2 is SVGIG (reference sequence). The DNA for the CDR3 is TGTGCCTGGAGTGGAGGAATGGCTGAAGCTTTCTTT. The encoded protein is CAWSGGMAEAFF.

The chain joins TRBV10-2 to TRBJ2-5; D is perhaps TRBD1 (6 bases). Per the germline V gene, CDR1 is WSHSY and CDR2 is SAAADI. The V end was cut by 6 bases, the J end by 4 bases, with 12 bases between. The CDR3 covers 13 residues. Here the CDR3 DNA reads TGCGCCAGCAGGCAGGGGTGGCGAGAGACCCAGTACTTC. The encoded protein is CASRQGWRETQYF.

The chain links TRBV4-1 to TRBJ2-1; possibly TRBD1 for D (5 bases). The CDR3 is made up of 15 amino acids. V was clipped by 1 base and J by 7 bases, with 14 bases between them. Germline V CDR1 and CDR2: MGHRA, YSYEKL. The CDR3 loop is CASSQGYYPGNEQFF. CDR3 DNA: TGCGCCAGCAGCCAAGGTTACTACCCAGGGAATGAGCAGTTCTTC.

V usage is TRBV11-3 and J usage is TRBJ2-2, with 10 bases aligning to TRBD1. Germline V CDR1 and CDR2: SGHNT, YENEEA. CDR3 length equals 15 residues. After removal of 5 bases from V and 4 bases from J, the junction contained 4 bases not matched to a gene. The CDR3 nucleotides read TGTGCCAGCAGCGCTCGGACAGGGGGCACCGGGGAGCTGTTTTTT. Its protein product is CASSARTGGTGELFF.

Written as DNA, the CDR3 is TGTGCCAGCAGCCGGGAGGGCTCCTACAATGAGCAGTTCTTC. Its protein product is CASSREGSYNEQFF. The V and J genes are TRBV4-2 and TRBJ2-1; 7 positions agree with TRBD2. From germline, CDR1 is LGHNA and CDR2 YNFKEQ. The CDR3 loop spans 14 amino acids. The V segment lost 4 bases and the J segment 0 bases; nucleotides outside the gene matches: 0.

The chain combines TRBV11-2 with TRBJ1-2, with no clear D. The V and J ends lost 10 bases and 2 bases respectively, with 14 bases between them. The V gene's germline CDR1 is SGHAT and CDR2 FQNNGV. This CDR3 spans 13 amino acids. The CDR3 region has the DNA TGTGCCACTACCCCGGGAACGAACTATGGCTACACCTTC. This codes for CATTPGTNYGYTF.